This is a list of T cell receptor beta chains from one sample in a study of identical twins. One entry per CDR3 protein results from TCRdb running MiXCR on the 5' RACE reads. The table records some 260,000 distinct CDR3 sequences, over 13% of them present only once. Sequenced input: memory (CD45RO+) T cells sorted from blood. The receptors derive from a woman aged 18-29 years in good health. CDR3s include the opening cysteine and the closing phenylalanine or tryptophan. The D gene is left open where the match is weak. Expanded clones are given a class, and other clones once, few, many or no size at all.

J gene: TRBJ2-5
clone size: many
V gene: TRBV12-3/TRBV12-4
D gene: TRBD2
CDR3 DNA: TGTGCCAGCAGCCCCCTGTTCAGCGGGGGGCAAGAGACCCAGTACTTC
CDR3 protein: CASSPLFSGGQETQYF

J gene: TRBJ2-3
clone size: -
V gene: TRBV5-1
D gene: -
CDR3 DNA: TGCGCCAGCAGCTTCCTAGAGAGCACAGATACGCAGTATTTT
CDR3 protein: CASSFLESTDTQYF

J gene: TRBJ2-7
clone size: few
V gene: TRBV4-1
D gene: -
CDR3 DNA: TGCGCCAGCAGCCGCGAGGTGGCGGGGGCCTCCTACGAGCAGTACTTC
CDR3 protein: CASSREVAGASYEQYF

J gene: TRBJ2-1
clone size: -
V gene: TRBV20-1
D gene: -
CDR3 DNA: TGCAGTGCTAGTGTGTACAATGAGCAGTTCTTC
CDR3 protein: CSASVYNEQFF

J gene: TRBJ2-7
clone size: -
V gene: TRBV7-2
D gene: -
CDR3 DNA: TGTGCCAGCAGCTTCGGCCGCACCTACGAGCAGTACTTC
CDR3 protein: CASSFGRTYEQYF

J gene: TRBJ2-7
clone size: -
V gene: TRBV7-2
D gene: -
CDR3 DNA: TGTGCCAGCAGCTTATTGGCCGTGTCCCACGAGCAGTACTTC
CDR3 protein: CASSLLAVSHEQYF

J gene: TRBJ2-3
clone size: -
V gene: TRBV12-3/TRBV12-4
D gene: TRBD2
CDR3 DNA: TGTGCCAGCAGGGGGACTAGCGGGATCGGCACAGATACGCAGTATTTT
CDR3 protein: CASRGTSGIGTDTQYF

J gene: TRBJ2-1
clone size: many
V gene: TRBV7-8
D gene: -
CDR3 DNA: TGTGCCAGCAGCCGAGGGGAGCAACTATTAGGCAATGAGCAGTTCTTC
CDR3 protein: CASSRGEQLLGNEQFF

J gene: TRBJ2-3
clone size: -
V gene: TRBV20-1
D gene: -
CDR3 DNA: TGCAGTGGCGAGGCTAGCGGCACAGATACGCAGTATTTT
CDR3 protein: CSGEASGTDTQYF

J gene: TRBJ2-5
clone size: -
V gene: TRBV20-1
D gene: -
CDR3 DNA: TGCAGTGCTTCCAACCCCATGGGCGATCAAGAGACCCAGTACTTC
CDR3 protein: CSASNPMGDQETQYF

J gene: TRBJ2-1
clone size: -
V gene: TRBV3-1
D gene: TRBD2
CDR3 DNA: TGTGCCAGCAGAAAGCGGGGGGGTGGCCATGAGCAGTTCTTC
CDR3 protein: CASRKRGGGHEQFF

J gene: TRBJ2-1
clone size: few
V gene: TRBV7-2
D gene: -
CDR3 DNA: TGTGCCAGCAGCTTAACCAGAGACTCCTACAATGAGCAGTTCTTC
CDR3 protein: CASSLTRDSYNEQFF

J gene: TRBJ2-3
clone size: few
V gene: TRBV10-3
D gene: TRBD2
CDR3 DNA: TGTGCCATCCGCGGGAGCCAAGATACGCAGTATTTT
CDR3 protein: CAIRGSQDTQYF

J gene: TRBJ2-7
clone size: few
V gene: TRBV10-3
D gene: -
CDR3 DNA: TGTGCCATCAGTGAGAAGGGCCAGCTCATGGGGGAGCAGTACTTC
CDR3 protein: CAISEKGQLMGEQYF

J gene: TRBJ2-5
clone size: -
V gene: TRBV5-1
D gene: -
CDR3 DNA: TGCGCCAGCAGCTTCGGCTCGCAATTAGAGACCCAGTACTTC
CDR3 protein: CASSFGSQLETQYF

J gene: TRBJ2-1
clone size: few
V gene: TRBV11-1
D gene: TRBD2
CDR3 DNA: TGTGCCAGCAGCTACATTCCGGGACTAGCGGGTCCCCTTAGCTCCTACAATGAGCAGTTCTTC
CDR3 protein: CASSYIPGLAGPLSSYNEQFF

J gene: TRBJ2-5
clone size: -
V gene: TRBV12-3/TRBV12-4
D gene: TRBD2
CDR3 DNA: TGTGCCAGCAGTTCCGGGACTAGCGGGGGGGCAGTCGAGACCCAGTACTTC
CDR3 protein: CASSSGTSGGAVETQYF

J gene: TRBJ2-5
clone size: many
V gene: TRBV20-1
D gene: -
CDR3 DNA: TGCAGTGCGGGACGGTACCAAGAGACCCAGTACTTC
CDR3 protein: CSAGRYQETQYF

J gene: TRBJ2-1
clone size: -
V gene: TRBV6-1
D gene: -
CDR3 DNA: TGTGCCAGTCCTAAGGGGCAGGGAGAGACCAATGAGCAGTTCTTC
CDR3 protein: CASPKGQGETNEQFF

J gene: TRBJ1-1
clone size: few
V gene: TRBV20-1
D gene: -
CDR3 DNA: TGCAGTGCTAGAGATCAAATCAGGGGCACTGAAGCTTTCTTT
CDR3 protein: CSARDQIRGTEAFF

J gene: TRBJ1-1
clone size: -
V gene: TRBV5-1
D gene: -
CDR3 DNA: TGCGCCAGCAGCTTCCAAGGACAGAGTACTGAAGCTTTCTTT
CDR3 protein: CASSFQGQSTEAFF

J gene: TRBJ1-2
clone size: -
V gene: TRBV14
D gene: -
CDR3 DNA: TGTGCCAGCAGCCAAAGCAGGGCCGGGGATGGCTACACCTTC
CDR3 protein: CASSQSRAGDGYTF

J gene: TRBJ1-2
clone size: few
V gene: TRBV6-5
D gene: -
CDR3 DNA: TGTGCCAGCAGAGCAGGGGCGAGAGGCTACACCTTC
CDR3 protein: CASRAGARGYTF

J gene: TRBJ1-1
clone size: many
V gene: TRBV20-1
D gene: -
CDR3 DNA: TGCAGTATTTTAAAGCCGAAAAATTTAGGGGGGTTGAACACTGAAGCTTTCTTT
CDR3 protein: CSILKPKNLGGLNTEAFF

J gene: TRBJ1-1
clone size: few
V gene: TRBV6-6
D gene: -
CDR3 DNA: TGTGCCAGCAGTCCTTCGGGGGGGACTGAAGCTTTCTTT
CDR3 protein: CASSPSGGTEAFF

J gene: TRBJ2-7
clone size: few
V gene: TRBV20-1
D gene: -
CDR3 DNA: TGCAGTGCTAGAGGGGGGCGGGACGAGCAGTACTTC
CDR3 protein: CSARGGRDEQYF

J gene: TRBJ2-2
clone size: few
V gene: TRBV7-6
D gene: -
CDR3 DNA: TGTGCCAGCAGCCCCTGGGCCAAGGACACCGGGGAGCTGTTTTTT
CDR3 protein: CASSPWAKDTGELFF

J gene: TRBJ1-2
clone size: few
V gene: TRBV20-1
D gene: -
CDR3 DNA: TGCAGTGCCAGTGGGGAAATCTACGGCTACACCTTC
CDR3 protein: CSASGEIYGYTF

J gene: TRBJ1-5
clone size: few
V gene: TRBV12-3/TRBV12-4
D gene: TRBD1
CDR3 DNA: TGTGCCAGCAGTACCCCCGGACAGGGAAATCAGCCCCAGCATTTT
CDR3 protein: CASSTPGQGNQPQHF

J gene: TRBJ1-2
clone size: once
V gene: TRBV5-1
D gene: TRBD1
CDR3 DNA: TGCGCCAGCAGCCCGACAGGGGCGGGCGGCTACACCTTC
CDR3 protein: CASSPTGAGGYTF

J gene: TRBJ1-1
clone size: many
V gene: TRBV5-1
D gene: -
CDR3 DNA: TGCGCCAGCAGCTTGGTCAGGAACACTGAAGCTTTCTTT
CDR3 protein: CASSLVRNTEAFF

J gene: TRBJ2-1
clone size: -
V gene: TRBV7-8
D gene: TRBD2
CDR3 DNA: TGTGCCAGCAGCTTATCTAAAGGCGGGGGGGCCAATGAGCAGTTCTTC
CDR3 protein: CASSLSKGGGANEQFF

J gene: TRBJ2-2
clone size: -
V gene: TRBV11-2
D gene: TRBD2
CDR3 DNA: TGTGCCAGCAGACAAACACTTAGACTAGCGGGTGACACCGGGGAGCTGTTTTTT
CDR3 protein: CASRQTLRLAGDTGELFF

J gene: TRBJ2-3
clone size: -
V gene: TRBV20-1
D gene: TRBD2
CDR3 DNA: TGCAGTGCTAGACGATCAAGCGGGGGGAAGACAGATACGCAGTATTTT
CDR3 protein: CSARRSSGGKTDTQYF

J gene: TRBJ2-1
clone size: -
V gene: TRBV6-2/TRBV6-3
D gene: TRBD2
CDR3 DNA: TGTGCCAGCCGTACTAGCGGGAGCCTAGGGCAGTTCTTC
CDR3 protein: CASRTSGSLGQFF

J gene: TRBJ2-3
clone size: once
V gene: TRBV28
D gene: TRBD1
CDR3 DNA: TGTGCCAGCAGCTCACAGGGGGGCGGCACAGATACGCAGTATTTT
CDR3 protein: CASSSQGGGTDTQYF

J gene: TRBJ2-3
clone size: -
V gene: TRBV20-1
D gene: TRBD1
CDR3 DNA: TGCAGTGCTCCCGGACAGGTTTTGGATACGCAGTATTTT
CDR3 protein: CSAPGQVLDTQYF

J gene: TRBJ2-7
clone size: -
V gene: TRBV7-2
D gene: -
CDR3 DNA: TGTGCCAGCAGCTTAGGTTTGGGGGGTGTACACGAGCAGTACTTC
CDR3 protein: CASSLGLGGVHEQYF

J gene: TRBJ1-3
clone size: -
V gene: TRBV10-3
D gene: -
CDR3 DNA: TGTGCCATCAGTGAGGGTGGAAACACCATATATTTT
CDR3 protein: CAISEGGNTIYF